The TCR beta chain described here comes from a study of tumor-infiltrating lymphocytes in primary liver carcinoma. Total RNA amounting to 500 ng was the source from which TCR beta cDNA was made with a constant-region primer. What produced the TCR beta libraries was three nested multiplex PCR rounds using slightly modified ARM-PCR. Amplification in the first two PCR rounds was performed using TRBV1-TRBV30 forward primers and a C-beta reverse primer for roughly 9 cycles each. In TCRdb, the multiplex PCR reads were re-called with MiXCR into one record per CDR3 protein. The sample has approximately 74,000 distinct CDR3 sequences, 71% seen once; the top ten hold approximately 13%. This clonotype was seen many times. Antigen specificity is unknown. The CDR3 runs to 15 residues. V lost 3 bases, J lost 11 bases, and 10 bases stayed unmatched. The V gene's germline CDR1 is SGHRS and CDR2 YFSETQ. Findings and limits, study-wide: The top-250-clone fraction was significantly higher in tumors than in blood (p = 0.039). It was tumor-adjacent and tumor-blood pairs that overlapped less than tumor region pairs did.

Unsorted bulk tissue, roughly 19-34 mg of it, served as the source for co-extraction of RNA and DNA. This chain links TRBV5-1 with TRBJ2-2; 10 nucleotides agree with TRBD2. The sample taken for sequencing was liver tumor tissue from sampling region 4. Subset denoted: tumor region T4, right-lateral pole. This receptor was obtained from a woman in her fifties or sixties with primary liver carcinoma and hepatitis B virus infection. CDR3 loop: CASSSSGGRLRELFF. DNA of the CDR3: TGCGCCAGCAGCTCTAGCGGGGGTAGGCTTCGAGAGCTGTTTTTT.